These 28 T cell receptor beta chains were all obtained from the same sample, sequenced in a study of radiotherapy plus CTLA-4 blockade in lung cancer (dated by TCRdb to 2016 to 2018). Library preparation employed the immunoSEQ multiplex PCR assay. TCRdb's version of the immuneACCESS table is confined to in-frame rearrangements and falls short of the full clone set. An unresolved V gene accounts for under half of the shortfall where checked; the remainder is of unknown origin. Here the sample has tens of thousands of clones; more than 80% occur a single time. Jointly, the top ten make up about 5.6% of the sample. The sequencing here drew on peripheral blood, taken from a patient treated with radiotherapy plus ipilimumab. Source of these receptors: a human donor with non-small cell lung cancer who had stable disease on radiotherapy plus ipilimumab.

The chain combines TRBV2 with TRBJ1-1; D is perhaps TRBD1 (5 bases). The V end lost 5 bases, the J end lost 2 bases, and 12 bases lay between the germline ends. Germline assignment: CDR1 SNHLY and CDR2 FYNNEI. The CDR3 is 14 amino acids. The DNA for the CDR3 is TGTGCCAGCAGTTGGGGGGGAGAAAACACTGAAGCTTTCTTT. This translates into CASSWGGENTEAFF. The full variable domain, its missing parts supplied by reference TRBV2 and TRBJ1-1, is EPEVTQTPSHQVTQMGQEVILRCVPISNHLYFYWYRQILGQKVEFLVSFYNNEISEKSEIFDDQFSVERPDGSNFTLKIRSTKLEDSAMYFCASSWGGENTEAFFGQGTRLTVV.

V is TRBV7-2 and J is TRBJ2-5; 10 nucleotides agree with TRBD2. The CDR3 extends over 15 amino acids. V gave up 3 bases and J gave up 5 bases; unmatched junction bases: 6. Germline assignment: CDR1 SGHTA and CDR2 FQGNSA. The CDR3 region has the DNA TGTGCCAGCAGCTTGCTAGCGGGAGTTGGGGAGACCCAGTACTTC. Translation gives CASSLLAGVGETQYF. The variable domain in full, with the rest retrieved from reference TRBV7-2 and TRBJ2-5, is GAGVSQSPSNKVTEKGKDVELRCDPISGHTALYWYRQSLGQGLEFLIYFQGNSAPDKSGLPSDRFSAERTGGSVSTLTIQRTQQEDSAVYLCASSLLAGVGETQYFGPGTRLLVL.

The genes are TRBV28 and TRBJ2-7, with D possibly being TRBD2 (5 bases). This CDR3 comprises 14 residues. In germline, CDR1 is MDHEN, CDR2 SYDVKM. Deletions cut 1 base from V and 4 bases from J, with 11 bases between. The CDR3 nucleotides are TGTGCCAGCAGTTTATTTCGGAGCGGATACGAGCAGTACTTC. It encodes CASSLFRSGYEQYF.

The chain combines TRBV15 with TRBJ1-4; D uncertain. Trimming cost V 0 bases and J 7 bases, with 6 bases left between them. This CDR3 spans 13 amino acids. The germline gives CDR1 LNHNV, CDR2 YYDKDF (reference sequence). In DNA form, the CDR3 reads TGTGCCACCAGCAGAGATCACTTTGAAAAACTGTTTTTT. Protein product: CATSRDHFEKLFF. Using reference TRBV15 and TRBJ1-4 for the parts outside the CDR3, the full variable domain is DAMVIQNPRYQVTQFGKPVTLSCSQTLNHNVMYWYQQKSSQAPKLLFHYYDKDFNNEADTPDNFQSRRPNTSFCFLDIRSPGLGDTAMYLCATSRDHFEKLFFGSGTQLSVL.

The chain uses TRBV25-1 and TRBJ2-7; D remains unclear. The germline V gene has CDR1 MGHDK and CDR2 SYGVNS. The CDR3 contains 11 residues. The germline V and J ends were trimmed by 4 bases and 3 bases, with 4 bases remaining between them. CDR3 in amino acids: CASSVYYEQYF. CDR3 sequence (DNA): TGTGCCAGCAGTGTCTACTACGAGCAGTACTTC.

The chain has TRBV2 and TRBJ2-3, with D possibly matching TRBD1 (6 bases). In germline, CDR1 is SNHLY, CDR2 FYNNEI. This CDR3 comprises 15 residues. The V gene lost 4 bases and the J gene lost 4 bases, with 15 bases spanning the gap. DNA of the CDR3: TGTGCCAGCAGTGGTGACAGGCGCTCCGCAGATACGCAGTATTTT. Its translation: CASSGDRRSADTQYF.

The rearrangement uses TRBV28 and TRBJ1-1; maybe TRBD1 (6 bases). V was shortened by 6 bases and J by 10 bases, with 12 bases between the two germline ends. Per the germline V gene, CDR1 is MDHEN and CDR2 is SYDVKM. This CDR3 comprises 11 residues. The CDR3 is CASSSQGLAFF. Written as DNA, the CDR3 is TGTGCCAGCAGCTCACAGGGTCTAGCTTTCTTT.

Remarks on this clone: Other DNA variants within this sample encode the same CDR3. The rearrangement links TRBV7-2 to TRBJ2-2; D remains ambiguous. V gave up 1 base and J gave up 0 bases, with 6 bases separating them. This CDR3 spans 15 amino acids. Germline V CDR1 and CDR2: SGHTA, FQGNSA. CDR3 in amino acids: CASSLVRTNTGELFF. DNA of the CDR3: TGTGCCAGCAGCTTAGTGCGGACGAACACCGGGGAGCTGTTTTTT. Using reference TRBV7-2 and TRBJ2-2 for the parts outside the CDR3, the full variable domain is GAGVSQSPSNKVTEKGKDVELRCDPISGHTALYWYRQSLGQGLEFLIYFQGNSAPDKSGLPSDRFSAERTGGSVSTLTIQRTQQEDSAVYLCASSLVRTNTGELFFGEGSRLTVL.

CDR3 protein: CASSLAGGISPKAKNIQYF. The CDR3 DNA reads TGTGCCAGCTCCCTAGCGGGAGGAATTTCGCCTAAAGCCAAAAACATTCAGTACTTC. J is TRBJ2-4 and V is TRBV18, with 11 positions matching TRBD2. The CDR3 spans 19 residues. Trimming cost V 6 bases and J 0 bases; bases outside gene matches: 13. Germline V gives CDR1 KGHSH, CDR2 LQKENI. Looking up the rest from reference TRBV18 and TRBJ2-4 gives the full variable domain: NAGVMQNPRHLVRRRGQEARLRCSPMKGHSHVYWYRQLPEEGLKFMVYLQKENIIDESGMPKERFSAEFPKEGPSILRIQQVVRGDSAAYFCASSLAGGISPKAKNIQYFGAGTRLSVL.

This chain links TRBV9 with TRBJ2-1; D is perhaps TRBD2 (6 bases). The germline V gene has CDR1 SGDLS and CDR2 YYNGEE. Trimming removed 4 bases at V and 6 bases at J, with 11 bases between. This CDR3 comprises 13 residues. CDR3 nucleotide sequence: TGTGCCAGCAGCCCCCTGGGGGGCAATGAGCAGTTCTTC. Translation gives CASSPLGGNEQFF.

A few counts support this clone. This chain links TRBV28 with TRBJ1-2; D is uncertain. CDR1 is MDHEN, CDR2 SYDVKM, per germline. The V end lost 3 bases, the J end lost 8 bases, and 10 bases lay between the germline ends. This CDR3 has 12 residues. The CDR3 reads CASSFDISGYTF. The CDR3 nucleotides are TGTGCCAGCAGTTTTGACATAAGCGGCTACACCTTC.

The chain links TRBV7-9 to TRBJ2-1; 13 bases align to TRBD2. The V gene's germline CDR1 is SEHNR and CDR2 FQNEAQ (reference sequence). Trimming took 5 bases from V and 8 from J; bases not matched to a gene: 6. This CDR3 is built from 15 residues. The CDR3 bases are TGTGCCAGCAGCAGGACTAGCGGGAGACCGCATGAGCAGTTCTTC. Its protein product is CASSRTSGRPHEQFF.

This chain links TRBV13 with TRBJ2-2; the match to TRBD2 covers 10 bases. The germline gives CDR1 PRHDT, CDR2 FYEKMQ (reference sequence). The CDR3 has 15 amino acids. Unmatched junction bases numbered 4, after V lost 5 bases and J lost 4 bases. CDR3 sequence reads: CASSPGLAATGELFF. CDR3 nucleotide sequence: TGTGCCAGCAGCCCAGGACTAGCGGCCACCGGGGAGCTGTTTTTT.

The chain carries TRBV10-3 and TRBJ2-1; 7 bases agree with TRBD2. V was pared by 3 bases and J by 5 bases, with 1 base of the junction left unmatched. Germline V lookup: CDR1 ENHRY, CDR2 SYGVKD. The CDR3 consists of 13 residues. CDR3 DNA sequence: TGTGCCATCAGTGATGGGGGGGACAATGAGCAGTTCTTC. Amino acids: CAISDGGDNEQFF.

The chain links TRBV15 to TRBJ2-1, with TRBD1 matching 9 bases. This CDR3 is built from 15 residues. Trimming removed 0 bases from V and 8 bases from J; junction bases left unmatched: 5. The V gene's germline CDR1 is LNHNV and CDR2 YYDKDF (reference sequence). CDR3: CATSRDLGQGDEQFF. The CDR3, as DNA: TGTGCCACCAGCAGAGATCTGGGACAGGGTGATGAGCAGTTCTTC. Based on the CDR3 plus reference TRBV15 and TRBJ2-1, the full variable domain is DAMVIQNPRYQVTQFGKPVTLSCSQTLNHNVMYWYQQKSSQAPKLLFHYYDKDFNNEADTPDNFQSRRPNTSFCFLDIRSPGLGDTAMYLCATSRDLGQGDEQFFGPGTRLTVL.

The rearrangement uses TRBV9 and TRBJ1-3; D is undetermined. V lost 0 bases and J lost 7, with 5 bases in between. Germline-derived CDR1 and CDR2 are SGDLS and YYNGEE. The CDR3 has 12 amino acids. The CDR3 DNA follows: TGTGCCAGCAGCGTAGTTAGCAACACCATATATTTT. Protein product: CASSVVSNTIYF.

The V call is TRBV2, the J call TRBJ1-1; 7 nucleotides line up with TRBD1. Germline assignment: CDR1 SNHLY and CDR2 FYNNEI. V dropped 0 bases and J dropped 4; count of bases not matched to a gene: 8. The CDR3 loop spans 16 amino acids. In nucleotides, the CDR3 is TGTGCCAGCAGTGAAGCACCGAACAGGGGTACCACTGAAGCTTTCTTT. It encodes CASSEAPNRGTTEAFF.

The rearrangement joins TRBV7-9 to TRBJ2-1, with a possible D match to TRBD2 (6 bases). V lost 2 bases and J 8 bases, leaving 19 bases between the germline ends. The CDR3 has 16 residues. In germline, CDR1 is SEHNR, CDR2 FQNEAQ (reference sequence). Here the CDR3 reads CASSLSSSGGPYEQFF. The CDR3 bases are TGTGCCAGCAGCTTATCATCCAGCGGAGGGCCATATGAGCAGTTCTTC.

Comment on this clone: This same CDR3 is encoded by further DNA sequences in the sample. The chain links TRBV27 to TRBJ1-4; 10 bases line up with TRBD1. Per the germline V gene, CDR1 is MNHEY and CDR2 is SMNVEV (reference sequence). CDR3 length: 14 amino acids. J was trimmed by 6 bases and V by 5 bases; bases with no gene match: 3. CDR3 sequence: CASSRTGGYEKLFF. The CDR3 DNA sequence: TGTGCCAGCAGTAGGACAGGGGGTTATGAAAAACTGTTTTTT. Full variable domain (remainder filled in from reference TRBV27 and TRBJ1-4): EAQVTQNPRYLITVTGKKLTVTCSQNMNHEYMSWYRQDPGLGLRQIYYSMNVEVTDKGDVPEGYKVSRKEKRNFPLILESPSPNQTSLYFCASSRTGGYEKLFFGSGTQLSVL.

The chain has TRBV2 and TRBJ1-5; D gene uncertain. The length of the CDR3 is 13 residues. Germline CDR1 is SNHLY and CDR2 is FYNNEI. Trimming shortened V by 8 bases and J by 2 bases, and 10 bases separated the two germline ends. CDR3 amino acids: CASGEGGNQPQHF. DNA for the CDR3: TGTGCCAGCGGGGAGGGCGGCAATCAGCCCCAGCATTTT.

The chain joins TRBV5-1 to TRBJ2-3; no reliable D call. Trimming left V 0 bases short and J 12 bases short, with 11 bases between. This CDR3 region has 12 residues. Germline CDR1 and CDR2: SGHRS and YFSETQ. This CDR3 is CASSLGGSTQYF. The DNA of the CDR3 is TGCGCCAGCAGCTTGGGAGGCTCTACACAGTATTTT.

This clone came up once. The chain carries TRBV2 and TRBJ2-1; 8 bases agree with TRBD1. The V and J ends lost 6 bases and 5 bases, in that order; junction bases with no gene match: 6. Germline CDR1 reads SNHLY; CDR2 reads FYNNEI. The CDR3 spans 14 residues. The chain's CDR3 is CASRRQGIHNEQFF. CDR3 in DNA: TGTGCCAGCAGGAGACAGGGGATACACAATGAGCAGTTCTTC.

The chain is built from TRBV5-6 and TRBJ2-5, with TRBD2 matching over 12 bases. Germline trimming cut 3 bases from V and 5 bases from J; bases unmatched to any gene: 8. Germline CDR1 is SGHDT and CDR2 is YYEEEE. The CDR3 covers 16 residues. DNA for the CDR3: TGTGCCAGCAGCTATGGACTAGCGGGAAAGGGGGAGACCCAGTACTTC. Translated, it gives CASSYGLAGKGETQYF.

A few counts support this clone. For the CDR3, the DNA is TGTGCCAGCAGCTTGAAGACTAGCGGGAGTGGTGGAGAGACCCAGTACTTC. As protein: CASSLKTSGSGGETQYF. This sequence joins TRBV5-6 and TRBJ2-5; 12 bases align to TRBD2. The CDR3 spans 17 residues. V lost 1 base and J lost 4; bases outside the gene matches: 8. Germline lookup yields CDR1 SGHDT and CDR2 YYEEEE. Combining the CDR3 with reference TRBV5-6 and TRBJ2-5 gives the whole variable domain DAGVTQSPTHLIKTRGQQVTLRCSPKSGHDTVSWYQQALGQGPQFIFQYYEEEERQRGNFPDRFSGHQFPNYSSELNVNALLLGDSALYLCASSLKTSGSGGETQYFGPGTRLLVL.

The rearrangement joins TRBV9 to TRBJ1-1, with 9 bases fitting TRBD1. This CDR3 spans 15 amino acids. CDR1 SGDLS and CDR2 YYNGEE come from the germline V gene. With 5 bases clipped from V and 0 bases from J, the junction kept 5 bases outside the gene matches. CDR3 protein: CASRRGQGMNTEAFF. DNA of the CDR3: TGTGCCAGCAGGAGGGGACAGGGAATGAACACTGAAGCTTTCTTT.

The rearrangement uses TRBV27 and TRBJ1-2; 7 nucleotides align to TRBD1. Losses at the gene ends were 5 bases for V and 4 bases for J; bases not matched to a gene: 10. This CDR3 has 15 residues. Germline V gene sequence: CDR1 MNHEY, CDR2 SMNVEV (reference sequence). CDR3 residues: CASSITGAIGYGYTF. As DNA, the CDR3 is TGTGCCAGCAGTATAACAGGGGCCATAGGCTATGGCTACACCTTC.

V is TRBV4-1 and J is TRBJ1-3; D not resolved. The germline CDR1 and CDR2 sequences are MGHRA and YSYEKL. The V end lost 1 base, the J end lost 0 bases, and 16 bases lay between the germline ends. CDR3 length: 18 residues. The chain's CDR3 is CASSQGIWSRSSGNTIYF. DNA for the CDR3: TGCGCCAGCAGCCAAGGTATTTGGTCCCGGAGCTCTGGAAACACCATATATTTT.

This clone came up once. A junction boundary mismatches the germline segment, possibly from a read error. This CDR3 is CASSLIENYGYAF. The CDR3 DNA follows: TGTGCCAGCAGTTTAATAGAGAACTATGGCTACGCCTTC. The gene calls are TRBV28 and TRBJ1-2; D uncertain. Germline CDR1 and CDR2: MDHEN and SYDVKM. The CDR3 is made up of 13 amino acids.